The TCR beta chain described here comes from a study of blood T cell repertoires in COVID-19. Study overall: Sample material is recorded as cDNA or gDNA derived from T cells, B-cell-depleted T cells, or PBMCs.

Study processing details: Amplified reference gene primers provided the basis for estimating nucleated cell counts. Clones were read by immunoSEQ multiplex PCR, and TCRdb kept only the in-frame ones, dropping some. That table supplies the V and J calls and clone size; D and trimming were determined from the DNA. The sample lists approximately 80,000 clones, roughly 84% occurring once. This clone came up once. Deletions cut 6 bases from V and 2 bases from J, with 10 bases between. This CDR3 spans 13 amino acids. CDR1 LNHDA and CDR2 SQIVND come from the germline V gene (reference sequence). The V call is TRBV19, the J call TRBJ2-5, with D tentatively TRBD1 (6 bases). Sequenced sample: peripheral blood. This receptor was obtained from a woman at least 80 years old with COVID-19, enrolled during active disease. CDR3 region: CASRLGQQETQYF. As DNA, the CDR3 is TGTGCCAGTAGATTAGGACAGCAAGAGACCCAGTACTTC. Filled out from reference TRBV19 and TRBJ2-5, the complete variable domain reads DGGITQSPKYLFRKEGQNVTLSCEQNLNHDAMYWYRQDPGQGLRLIYYSQIVNDFQKGDIAEGYSVSREKKESFPLTVTSAQKNPTAFYLCASRLGQQETQYFGPGTRLLVL.